These 8 T cell receptor beta chains were sequenced from one sample in a study of cytomegalovirus exposure and HLA in healthy donors. The primer mix had 60 Vbeta and 13 Jbeta primers. The protocol was immunoSEQ multiplex PCR, while the TCRdb copy is restricted to in-frame clones and leaves out a portion. Of under 90,000 clones in the sample, around three quarters were seen once. Material for sequencing was PBMCs. The receptors stem from a middle-aged man in good health and CMV-seronegative.

V usage is TRBV4-3 and J usage is TRBJ1-5; 7 bases are a match to TRBD1. Trimming removed 4 bases from V and 9 bases from J; junction bases left unmatched: 12. This CDR3 has 15 residues. CDR1 and CDR2 from the germline V gene are LGHNA and YSLEER. The chain's CDR3 is CASSPEKGAVTPQHF. CDR3 DNA: TGCGCCAGCAGCCCTGAGAAGGGGGCCGTAACGCCCCAGCATTTT.

The chain employs TRBV7-8 and TRBJ2-3, with 11 bases lining up with TRBD2. The CDR3 loop spans 16 amino acids. The V and J ends lost 5 bases and 5 bases, in that order; junction bases with no gene match: 9. Germline V gives CDR1 SGHVS, CDR2 FQNEAQ. Here the CDR3 reads CASSKNRLAGKDTQYF. The CDR3 nucleotides are TGTGCCAGCAGCAAAAACCGACTAGCGGGGAAAGATACGCAGTATTTT.

This chain links TRBV5-1 with TRBJ2-7; a possible D gene is TRBD1 (8 bases). This CDR3 has 15 residues. V was cut by 6 bases and J by 6 bases, with 22 bases left in between. Germline CDR1 and CDR2: SGHRS and YFSETQ. In DNA, the CDR3 is TGCGCCAGCACCCTCGATCCGACAGGGGAGGGCGAGCAGTACTTC. Amino acid sequence: CASTLDPTGEGEQYF.

This clone appeared once. The chain carries TRBV5-4 and TRBJ2-3; D is undetermined. Germline CDR1 is SGHNT and CDR2 is YYREEE (reference sequence). The CDR3 has 13 amino acids. V lost 0 bases and J lost 4, with 6 bases in between. The CDR3 sequence is CASSLDFSDTQYF. CDR3 sequence (DNA): TGTGCCAGCAGCTTGGATTTCTCAGATACGCAGTATTTT.

This clone was picked up a small number of times. The chain recombines TRBV27 with TRBJ2-7; 10 positions match TRBD1. The CDR3 spans 14 residues. Trimming removed 6 bases from V and 3 bases from J; junction bases left unmatched: 5. Germline CDR1 is MNHEY and CDR2 is SMNVEV (reference sequence). The CDR3 region has the DNA TGTGCCAGCAGGGTGGGACAGGGGCTCTACGAGCAGTACTTC. This sequence encodes CASRVGQGLYEQYF.

The chain uses TRBV28 and TRBJ1-3; D not certain. Trimming stripped 3 bases from V and 4 bases from J, with 7 bases between. CDR1 and CDR2 from the germline V gene are MDHEN and SYDVKM. The CDR3 consists of 13 residues. Written as DNA, the CDR3 is TGTGCCAGCAGTTTCTCACACGGAAACACCATATATTTT. It yields the protein CASSFSHGNTIYF.

CDR3 residues: CASSSGVREGQPQHF. The CDR3 DNA reads TGTGCCAGCAGCTCCGGGGTCCGGGAAGGGCAGCCCCAGCATTTT. The V and J genes are TRBV7-2 and TRBJ1-5; D gene ambiguous. Trimming removed 4 bases from V and 7 bases from J, with 17 bases in between. The V gene's germline CDR1 is SGHTA and CDR2 FQGNSA. The CDR3 extends over 15 amino acids.

This chain links TRBV6-5 with TRBJ2-1; a weak D match, TRBD1 (5 bases). CDR1 is MNHEY and CDR2 is SVGAGI in the germline V gene. This CDR3 is built from 13 residues. V was pared by 7 bases and J by 2 bases, with 9 bases between. The CDR3 region is CASTPDTYNEQFF. DNA of the CDR3: TGTGCCAGCACCCCGGACACCTACAATGAGCAGTTCTTC.